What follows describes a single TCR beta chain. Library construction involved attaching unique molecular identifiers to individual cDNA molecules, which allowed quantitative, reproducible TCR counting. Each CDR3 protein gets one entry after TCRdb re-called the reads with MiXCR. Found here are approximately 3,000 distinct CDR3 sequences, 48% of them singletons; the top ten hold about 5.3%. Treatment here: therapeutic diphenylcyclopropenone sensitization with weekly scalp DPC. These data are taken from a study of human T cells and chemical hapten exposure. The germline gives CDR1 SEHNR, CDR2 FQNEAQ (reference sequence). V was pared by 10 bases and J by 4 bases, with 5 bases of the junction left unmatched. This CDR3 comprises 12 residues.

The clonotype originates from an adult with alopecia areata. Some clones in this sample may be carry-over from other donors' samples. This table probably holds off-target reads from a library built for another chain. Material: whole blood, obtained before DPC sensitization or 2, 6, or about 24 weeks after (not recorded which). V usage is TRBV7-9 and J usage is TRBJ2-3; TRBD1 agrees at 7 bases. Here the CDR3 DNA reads TGTGCCACCTGGGACAGCGCAGATACGCAGTATTTT. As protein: CATWDSADTQYF.